This TCR beta chain was found in a study of blood T cell repertoires in COVID-19. Study summary: Some COVID-19 samples were acute and others convalescent; all came from the United States, Italy and Spain. Sources were T cells, B-cell-depleted T cells, or PBMCs; the material itself was cDNA or gDNA.

The CDR3 loop spans 15 amino acids. The V and J ends lost 5 bases and 7 bases, in that order; junction bases with no gene match: 7. Germline CDR1 is SGHNT and CDR2 is YENEEA. In the authors' methods: By means of reference gene primer amplification, nucleated cell counts were estimated. Generated by immunoSEQ multiplex PCR, the TCRdb table keeps only in-frame clones and is missing some. V, J and clone size were drawn from that table, and D and trimming were deduced from the DNA. The sample has tens of thousands of clones; about nine tenths are singletons. Sequences were obtained from peripheral blood. The V call is TRBV11-3, the J call TRBJ2-1; 11 bases fit TRBD1. The sequence was obtained from a man aged 55 to 70 with acute or convalescent COVID-19. CDR3 sequence: CASSARDRGRNEQFF. CDR3 DNA sequence: TGTGCCAGCAGCGCTCGGGACAGGGGGAGGAATGAGCAGTTCTTC.